This T cell receptor (beta chain) was sequenced for a study of neurological immune-mediated disorders (dated by TCRdb to the late 2010s). As for the study more broadly: Of the 35 or so multiple sclerosis patients, about 31 had relapsing-remitting MS and 3 had secondary progressive MS. Using UMI-based sequencing, the study compared peripheral blood TCR-beta repertoires from patients with HTLV-I-associated myelopathy (HAM/TSP), patients with multiple sclerosis, and healthy controls. Alongside PBMC samples, the set of approximately 100 TCR-beta libraries contained longitudinal samples, technical triplicates, and paired CD4+ and CD8+ T-cell subsets that had been sorted. The cohort included 60 to 75 subjects: approximately 15 with HAM/TSP, some 34 with multiple sclerosis, and about 20 healthy controls. What the study reported, not specific to this receptor: TCR clonal expansion was highest in HAM/TSP patients and lowest in MS patients, with MS patients falling below even healthy controls. Expanded clones from different subjects shared no identical CDR3 amino acid sequences, which suggests that TCR-beta repertoires were private in all groups. In a phylogenetic analysis, the repertoires of 18 out of 34 MS patients fell into a single cluster of related CDR3 sequences, pointing to a possible signature at the repertoire level. No association of the MS cluster with clinical or MRI features was observed, and the need for larger cohorts was stated by the authors.

For unsorted PBMC libraries, 2 million PBMCs were used after storage in RNAlater at -80 degrees C until RNA extraction. Multiple sclerosis patients were enrolled in a US clinical protocol evaluating disease progression by magnetic resonance imaging. PBMCs were separated from peripheral blood using Ficoll-Hypaque density gradient centrifugation and then cryopreserved in liquid nitrogen. cDNA was synthesized by template-switch 5'RACE using a primer carrying a 10-nucleotide random unique molecular identifier by which each TCR transcript was tagged. Every sequencing run covered 15-18 subjects and yielded more than 170 million TCR-beta sequences. Total RNA was extracted with the RNeasy kit. TCR-beta VDJ regions were amplified with primers for the TCR constant region and the 5'RACE anchor, using the KAPA Real-time Library Amplification kit. Sample indexes and Illumina adaptors were added in a first PCR, and a second PCR then increased library yield. After purification with Ampure beads, the TCR product of roughly 650 bp was size-selected on a 2% E-gel SizeSelection system. Before pooling, library quality was checked on a Bioanalyzer, concentration was measured with Qubit, and libraries were quantified with the Kapa Library Quantification kit. An Illumina HiSeq 2500 sequenced the libraries paired-end 2 x 150 bp. To increase sequence diversity, roughly 24-32% phiX was spiked into each library pool. Processing in the source paper ran as follows. The UMI-based MiGEC pipeline processed quality-filtered reads and removed over 80% of raw TCR sequences during error correction. VDJ genes were aligned to IMGT germline references, and each clonotype was defined by a unique CDR3 amino acid sequence together with V-J genes. VDJtools evaluated clonal expansion, Shannon diversity and CDR3 relatedness (CalcPairwiseDistances, ClusterSamples); CLCbio workbench built phylogenetic trees. A clone was classed as expanded if it had 8 or more unique UMIs, a cutoff based on coefficient-of-variation modelling across technical triplicates. Clones were called with MiXCR by TCRdb after fastp trimmed the public reads at Q25, and only in-frame beta chains were retained. Merged by CDR3 protein, the rows form single entries marked with the most common genes and DNA. It is TCRdb's table, rather than the study itself, that gives the V and J calls and clone size. In this sample the table shows roughly 47,000 distinct CDR3 sequences, roughly 4.4% of which occur a single time. The ten largest clonotypes hold around 5.7% of the sample.

As regards this clonotype: Its binding antigen is unknown. No base quality values were provided; no much bigger clone lies one nucleotide off.

Sequenced: PBMCs. This TCR derives from a woman aged 55-69 years with multiple sclerosis.

The DNA sequence follows: TGTGCCAGCAGCTTAGTTAGGAGGGAGGTTGAGCAGTTCTTC. This is translated as CASSLVRREVEQFF. Recombination linked TRBV7-8 to TRBJ2-1, and the D gene may be TRBD2, 6 bases matching. Trimming at the junction amounts to 1 base on V and 9 bases on J, and the germline ends lie 13 bases apart. Including the terminal cysteine and phenylalanine, the CDR3 comprises 14 residues. Kept here is only the CDR3 DNA, which spans 42 bases and is read in frame from base 1. CDR1 and CDR2, per the germline V gene, are SGHVS and FQNEAQ.